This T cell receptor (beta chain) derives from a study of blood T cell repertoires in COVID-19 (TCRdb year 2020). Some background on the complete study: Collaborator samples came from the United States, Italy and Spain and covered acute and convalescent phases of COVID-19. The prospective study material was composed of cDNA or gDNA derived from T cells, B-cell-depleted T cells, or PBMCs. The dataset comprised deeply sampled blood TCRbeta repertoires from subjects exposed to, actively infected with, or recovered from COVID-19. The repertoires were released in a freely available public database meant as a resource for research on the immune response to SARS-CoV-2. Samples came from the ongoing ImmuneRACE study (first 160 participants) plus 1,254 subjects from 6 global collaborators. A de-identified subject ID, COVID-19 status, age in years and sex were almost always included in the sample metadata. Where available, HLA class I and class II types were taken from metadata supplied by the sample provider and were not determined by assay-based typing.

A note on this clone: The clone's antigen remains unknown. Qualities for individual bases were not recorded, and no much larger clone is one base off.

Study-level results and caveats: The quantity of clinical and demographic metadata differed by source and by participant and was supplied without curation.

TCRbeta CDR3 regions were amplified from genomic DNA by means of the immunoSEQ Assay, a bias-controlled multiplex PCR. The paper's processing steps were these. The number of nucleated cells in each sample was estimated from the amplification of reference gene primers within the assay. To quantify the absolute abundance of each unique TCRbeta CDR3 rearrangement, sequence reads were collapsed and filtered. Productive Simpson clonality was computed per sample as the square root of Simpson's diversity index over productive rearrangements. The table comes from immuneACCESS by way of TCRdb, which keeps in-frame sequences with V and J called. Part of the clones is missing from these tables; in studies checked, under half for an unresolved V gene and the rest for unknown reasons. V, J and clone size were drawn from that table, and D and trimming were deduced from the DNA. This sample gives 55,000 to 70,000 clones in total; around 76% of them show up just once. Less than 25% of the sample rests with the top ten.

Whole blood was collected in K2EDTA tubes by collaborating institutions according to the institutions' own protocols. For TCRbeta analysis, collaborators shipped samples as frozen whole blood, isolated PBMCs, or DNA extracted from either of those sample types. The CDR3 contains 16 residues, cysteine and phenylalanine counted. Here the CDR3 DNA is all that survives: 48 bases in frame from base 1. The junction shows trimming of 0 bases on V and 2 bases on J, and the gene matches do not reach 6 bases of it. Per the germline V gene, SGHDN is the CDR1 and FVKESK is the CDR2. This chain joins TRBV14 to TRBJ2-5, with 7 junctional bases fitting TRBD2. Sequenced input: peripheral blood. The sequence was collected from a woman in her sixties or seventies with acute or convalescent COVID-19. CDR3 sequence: CASSQDWRGRQETQYF. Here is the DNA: TGTGCCAGCAGCCAAGACTGGCGGGGGAGACAAGAGACCCAGTACTTC.